Following are 6 T cell receptor beta chains from one sample sequenced in a study of cytomegalovirus exposure and HLA in healthy donors. The assay was immunoSEQ multiplex PCR, and TCRdb's table has in-frame clones only and misses some. The data hold approximately 60,000 clones, with under 95% observed a single time. Sequencing was carried out using PBMCs. These receptors all stem from a woman younger than 35 in good health and CMV-seronegative.

This clone was counted once. V and J are TRBV13 and TRBJ2-3; D gene ambiguous. The germline CDR1 and CDR2 sequences are PRHDT and FYEKMQ (reference sequence). V was clipped by 4 bases and J by 1 base, with 12 bases between them. The CDR3 consists of 15 residues. CDR3: CASSSELTGTDTQYF. The DNA of the CDR3 is TGTGCCAGCAGCTCGGAGCTAACCGGCACAGATACGCAGTATTTT.

This chain links TRBV29-1 with TRBJ2-1; 12 positions match TRBD2. This CDR3 has 14 amino acids. The germline V gene encodes CDR1 SQVTM and CDR2 ANQGSEA. The J segment lost 9 bases and the V segment lost 8 bases, leaving 11 bases of the junction unmatched. The CDR3 DNA is TGCAGCTCCCCCGCTAGCGGGGGGGCCATTGAGCAGTTCTTC. Translation: CSSPASGGAIEQFF.

This clone occurred once. The CDR3 region has the DNA TGTGCCAGCAGTTTGTCCAGGGGGTCCTATCGTCCTAACTATGGCTACACCTTC. The encoded protein is CASSLSRGSYRPNYGYTF. V and J are TRBV28 and TRBJ1-2; 7 bases are shared with TRBD1. V gave up 3 bases and J gave up 0 bases; unmatched junction bases: 13. The length of the CDR3 is 18 residues. Germline loops: CDR1 MDHEN, CDR2 SYDVKM.

This clone was seen only a few times. The gene calls are TRBV28 and TRBJ1-5; D is unresolved. The CDR3 is 12 residues long. Per the germline V gene, CDR1 is MDHEN and CDR2 is SYDVKM. Trimming shortened V by 5 bases and J by 7 bases, and 9 bases separated the two germline ends. This chain's CDR3 is CASSTGGQPQHF. In DNA form, the CDR3 reads TGTGCCAGCAGTACGGGAGGACAGCCCCAGCATTTT.

V usage is TRBV14 and J usage is TRBJ2-7; 9 nucleotides match TRBD1. The germline CDR1 and CDR2 sequences are SGHDN and FVKESK. The V and J ends lost 4 bases and 5 bases, in that order; junction bases with no gene match: 18. The CDR3 sequence is 18 residues long. In DNA form, the CDR3 reads TGTGCCAGCAGCCCCTACACCCCCACACAGGGGGCGGGACACGAGCAGTACTTC. The encoded protein is CASSPYTPTQGAGHEQYF.

V and J are TRBV6-5 and TRBJ1-1; maybe TRBD1 (5 bases). The germline V gene encodes CDR1 MNHEY and CDR2 SVGAGI. The CDR3 is made up of 15 amino acids. V was pared by 6 bases and J by 1 base, with 15 bases between. DNA for the CDR3: TGTGCCAGCAGCCCCGGGGGGTATCAGAACACTGAAGCTTTCTTT. Amino acids: CASSPGGYQNTEAFF.